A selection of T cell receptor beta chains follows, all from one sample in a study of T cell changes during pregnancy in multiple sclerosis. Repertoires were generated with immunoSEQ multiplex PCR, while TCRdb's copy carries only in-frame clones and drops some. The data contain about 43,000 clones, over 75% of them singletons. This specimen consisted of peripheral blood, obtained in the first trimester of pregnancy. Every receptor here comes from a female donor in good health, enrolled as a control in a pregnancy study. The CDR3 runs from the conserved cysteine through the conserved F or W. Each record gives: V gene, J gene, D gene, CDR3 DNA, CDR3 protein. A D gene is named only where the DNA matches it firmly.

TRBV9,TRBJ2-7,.,TGTGCCAGCAGCGTAGGGGGGGGCCCGGGCTACGAGCAGTACTTC,CASSVGGGPGYEQYF
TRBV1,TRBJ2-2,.,TGTAGGGAGCGGGGAAAAAACACCGGGGAGCTGTTTTTT,CRERGKNTGELFF
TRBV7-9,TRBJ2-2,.,TGTGCCAGCAGCTTCACAACCGCCGGGGAGCTGTTTTTT,CASSFTTAGELFF
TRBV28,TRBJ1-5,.,TGTGCCAGTGAACAGGTCAGTCAGCCCCAGCATTTT,CASEQVSQPQHF
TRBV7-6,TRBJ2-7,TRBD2,TGTGCCAGCAGCCGGACTAGCGGGGGCTCCTACGAGCAGTACTTC,CASSRTSGGSYEQYF
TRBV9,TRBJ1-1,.,TGTGCCAGCAGCGTAGCAGGGAAGACAGGAGGTGATGCTGAAGCTTTCTTT,CASSVAGKTGGDAEAFF
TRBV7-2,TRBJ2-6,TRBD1,TGTGCCAGCAGCTTCAGACAGGGGGCGCGTCCTGGGGCCAACGTCCTGACTTTC,CASSFRQGARPGANVLTF
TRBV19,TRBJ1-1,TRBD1,TGTGCCAGTAGTACTACAGGGGGGAGGACTGAAGCTTTCTTT,CASSTTGGRTEAFF
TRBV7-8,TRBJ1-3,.,TGTGCCAGCAGCTTGCAGATCTCTGGAAACACCATATATTTT,CASSLQISGNTIYF
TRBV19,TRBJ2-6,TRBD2,TGTGCCAGTTTTATGGCGGGGGGGGGCTCTGGGGCCAACGTCCTGACTTTC,CASFMAGGGSGANVLTF
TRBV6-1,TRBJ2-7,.,TGTGCCAGCAGTGTGGGGGGTGGGGATTCTTCCTACGAGCAGTACTTC,CASSVGGGDSSYEQYF
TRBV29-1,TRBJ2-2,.,TGCAGCGTTGAAGGCAACTCCGGGGAGCTGTTTTTT,CSVEGNSGELFF
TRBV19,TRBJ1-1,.,TGTGCCAGCAGGACAGCTTCCACCACTGAAGCTTTCTTT,CASRTASTTEAFF
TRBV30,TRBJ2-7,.,TGTGCCTGGAGTAACCGGGGGTCGTCCTACGAGCAGTACTTC,CAWSNRGSSYEQYF